This T cell receptor (beta chain) stems from a study of blood T cell repertoires in COVID-19. Background on the study: The origin of the acute and convalescent COVID-19 samples was the United States, Italy and Spain. Nucleic acid was either cDNA or gDNA, and it came from T cells, B-cell-depleted T cells, or PBMCs.

Original methodology: Amplification from reference gene primers served as the basis for estimated nucleated cell counts. Method: immunoSEQ multiplex PCR; TCRdb's copy keeps in-frame clones and lacks some. V and J calls and clone size follow that table, whereas D and trimming were derived from the DNA. Of about 340,000 clones listed, around four fifths are singletons. Germline trimming cut 2 bases from V and 6 bases from J; bases unmatched to any gene: 1. Germline CDR1 MNHEY, CDR2 SMNVEV (reference sequence). The CDR3 loop spans 14 amino acids. The sequenced material came from peripheral blood. This TCR came from a man under 40 with active or convalescent COVID-19. The chain joins TRBV27 to TRBJ2-2, with 9 bases lining up with TRBD2. The CDR3 loop is CASSLAGGPGELFF. The CDR3 DNA reads TGTGCCAGCAGTTTAGCGGGAGGGCCCGGGGAGCTGTTTTTT.